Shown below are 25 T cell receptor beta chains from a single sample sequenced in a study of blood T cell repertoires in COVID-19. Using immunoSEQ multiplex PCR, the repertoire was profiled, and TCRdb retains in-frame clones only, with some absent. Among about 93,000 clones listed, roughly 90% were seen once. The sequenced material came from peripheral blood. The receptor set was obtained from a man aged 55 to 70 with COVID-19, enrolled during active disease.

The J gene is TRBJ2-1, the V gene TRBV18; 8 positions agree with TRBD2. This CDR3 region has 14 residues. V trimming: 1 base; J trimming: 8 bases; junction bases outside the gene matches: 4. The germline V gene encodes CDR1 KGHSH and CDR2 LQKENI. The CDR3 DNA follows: TGTGCCAGCTCACCACAGCGGGGGACGGATGAGCAGTTCTTC. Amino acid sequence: CASSPQRGTDEQFF.

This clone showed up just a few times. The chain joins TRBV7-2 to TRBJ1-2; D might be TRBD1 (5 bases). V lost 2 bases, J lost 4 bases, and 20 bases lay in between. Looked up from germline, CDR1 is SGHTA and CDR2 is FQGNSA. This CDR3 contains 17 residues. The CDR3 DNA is TGTGCCAGCAGCTTATTCCCTGCCCAGGGCGTTGGCTATGGCTACACCTTC. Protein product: CASSLFPAQGVGYGYTF.

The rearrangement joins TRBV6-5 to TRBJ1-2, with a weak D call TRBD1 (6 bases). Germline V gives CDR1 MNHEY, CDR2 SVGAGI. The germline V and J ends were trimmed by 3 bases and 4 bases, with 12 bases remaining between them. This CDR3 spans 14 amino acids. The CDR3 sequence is CASSYGTGRYGYTF. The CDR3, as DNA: TGTGCCAGCAGTTATGGTACAGGGCGCTATGGCTACACCTTC.

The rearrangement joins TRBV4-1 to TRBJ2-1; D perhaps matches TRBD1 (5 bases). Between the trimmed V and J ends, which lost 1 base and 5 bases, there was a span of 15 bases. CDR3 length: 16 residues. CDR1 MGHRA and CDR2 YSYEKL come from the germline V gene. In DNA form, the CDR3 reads TGCGCCAGCAGCCAAGTAGAAGGGGTTAAGGACAATGAGCAGTTCTTC. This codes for CASSQVEGVKDNEQFF.

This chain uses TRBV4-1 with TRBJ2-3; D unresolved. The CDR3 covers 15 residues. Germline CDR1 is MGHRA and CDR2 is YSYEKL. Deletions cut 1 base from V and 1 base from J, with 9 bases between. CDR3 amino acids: CASSQGAARTDTQYF. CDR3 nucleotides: TGCGCCAGCAGCCAAGGAGCAGCGCGCACAGATACGCAGTATTTT.

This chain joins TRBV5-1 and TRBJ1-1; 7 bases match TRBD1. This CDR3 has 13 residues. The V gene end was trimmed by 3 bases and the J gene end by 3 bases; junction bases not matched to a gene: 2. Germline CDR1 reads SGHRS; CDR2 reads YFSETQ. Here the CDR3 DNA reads TGCGCCAGCAGCTCCCAGGGGGACACTGAAGCTTTCTTT. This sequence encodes CASSSQGDTEAFF.

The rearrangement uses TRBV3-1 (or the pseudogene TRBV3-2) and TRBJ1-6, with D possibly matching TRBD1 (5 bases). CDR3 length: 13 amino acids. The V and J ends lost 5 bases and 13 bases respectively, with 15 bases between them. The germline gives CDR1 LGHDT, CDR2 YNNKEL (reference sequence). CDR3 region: CASSALRVGPLHF. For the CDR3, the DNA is TGTGCCAGCAGCGCCCTCAGGGTCGGTCCCCTCCACTTT.

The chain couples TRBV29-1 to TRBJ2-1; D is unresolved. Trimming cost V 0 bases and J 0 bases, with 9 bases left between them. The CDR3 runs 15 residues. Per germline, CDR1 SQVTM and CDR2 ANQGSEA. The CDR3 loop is CSVEEPGISYNEQFF. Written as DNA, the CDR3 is TGCAGCGTTGAAGAACCGGGTATCTCCTACAATGAGCAGTTCTTC.

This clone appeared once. In DNA, the CDR3 is TGTGCCAGCAGAAAATCCGGGACAGGGGGCTACGAGCAGTACTTC. It specifies CASRKSGTGGYEQYF. The V and J genes are TRBV25-1 and TRBJ2-7; 11 nucleotides align to TRBD1. The CDR3 spans 15 residues. CDR1 and CDR2 from the germline V gene are MGHDK and SYGVNS. J lost 3 bases, V lost 6 bases, and 7 bases had no gene match.

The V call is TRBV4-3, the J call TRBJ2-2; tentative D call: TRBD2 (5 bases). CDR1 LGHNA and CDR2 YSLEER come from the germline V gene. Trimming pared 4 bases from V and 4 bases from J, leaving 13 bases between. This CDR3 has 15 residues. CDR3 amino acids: CASSLQPGVTGELFF. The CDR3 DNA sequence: TGCGCCAGCAGCCTCCAACCCGGGGTCACCGGGGAGCTGTTTTTT.

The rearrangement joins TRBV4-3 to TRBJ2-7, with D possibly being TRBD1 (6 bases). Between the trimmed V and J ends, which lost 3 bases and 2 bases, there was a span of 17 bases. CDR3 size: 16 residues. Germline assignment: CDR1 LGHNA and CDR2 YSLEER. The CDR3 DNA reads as TGCGCCAGCAGCCAGGGAAGTACAAGGGGGACCTACGAGCAGTACTTC. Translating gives CASSQGSTRGTYEQYF.

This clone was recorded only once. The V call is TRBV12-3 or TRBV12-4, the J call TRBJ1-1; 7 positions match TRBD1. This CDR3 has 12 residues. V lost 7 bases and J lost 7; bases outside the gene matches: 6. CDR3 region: CASNQGEIEAFF. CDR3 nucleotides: TGTGCCAGCAATCAGGGGGAGATTGAAGCTTTCTTT.

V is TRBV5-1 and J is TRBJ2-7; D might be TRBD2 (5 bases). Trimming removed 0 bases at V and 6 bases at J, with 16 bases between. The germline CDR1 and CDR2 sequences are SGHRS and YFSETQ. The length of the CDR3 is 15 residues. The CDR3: CASSLEVGVEGEQYF. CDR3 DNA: TGCGCCAGCAGCTTGGAGGTAGGCGTTGAGGGCGAGCAGTACTTC.

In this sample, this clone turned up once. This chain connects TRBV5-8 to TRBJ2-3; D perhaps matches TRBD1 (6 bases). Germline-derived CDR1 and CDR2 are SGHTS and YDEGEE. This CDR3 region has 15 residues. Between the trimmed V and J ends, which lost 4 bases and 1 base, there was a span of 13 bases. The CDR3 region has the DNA TGTGCCAGCAGCAAAGACAGGTCGCGCACAGATACGCAGTATTTT. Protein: CASSKDRSRTDTQYF.

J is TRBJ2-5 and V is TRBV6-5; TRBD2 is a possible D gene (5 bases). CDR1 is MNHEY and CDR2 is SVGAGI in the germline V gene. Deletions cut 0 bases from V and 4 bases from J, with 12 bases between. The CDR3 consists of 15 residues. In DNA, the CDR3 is TGTGCCAGCAGTTACTCGAGGGCACCGTCAGAGACCCAGTACTTC. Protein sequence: CASSYSRAPSETQYF.

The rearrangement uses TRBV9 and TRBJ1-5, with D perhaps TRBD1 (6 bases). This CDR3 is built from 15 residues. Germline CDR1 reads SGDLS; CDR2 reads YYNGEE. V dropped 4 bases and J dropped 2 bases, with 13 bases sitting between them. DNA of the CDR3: TGTGCCAGCAGCCCTGGACAGAGGGGCAATCAGCCCCAGCATTTT. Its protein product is CASSPGQRGNQPQHF.

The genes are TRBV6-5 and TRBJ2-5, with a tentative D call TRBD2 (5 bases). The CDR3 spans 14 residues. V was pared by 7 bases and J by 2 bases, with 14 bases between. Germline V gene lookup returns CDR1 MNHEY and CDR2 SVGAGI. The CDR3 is CASNIPGVQETQYF. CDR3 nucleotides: TGTGCCAGCAACATCCCCGGGGTGCAAGAGACCCAGTACTTC.

The DNA for the CDR3 is TGTGCCAGCAGTGAAGAGGGGCTGTGGGCCCTCCACTTT. Amino acid sequence: CASSEEGLWALHF. This chain links TRBV2 with TRBJ1-6; D might be TRBD1 (5 bases). V gave up 1 base and J gave up 14 bases, with 12 bases separating them. The CDR3 length is 13 residues. The V gene's germline CDR1 is SNHLY and CDR2 FYNNEI.

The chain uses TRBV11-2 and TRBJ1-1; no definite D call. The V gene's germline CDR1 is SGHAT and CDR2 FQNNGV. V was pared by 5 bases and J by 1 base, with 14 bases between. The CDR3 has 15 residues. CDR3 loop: CASSPGEGWNTEAFF. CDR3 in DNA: TGTGCCAGCAGCCCTGGGGAGGGTTGGAACACTGAAGCTTTCTTT.

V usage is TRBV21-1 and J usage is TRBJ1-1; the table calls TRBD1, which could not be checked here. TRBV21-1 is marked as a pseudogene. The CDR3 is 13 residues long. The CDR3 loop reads CASSKGPNTEAFF. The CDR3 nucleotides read TGTGCCAGCAGCAAAGGGCCCAACACTGAAGCTTTCTTT.

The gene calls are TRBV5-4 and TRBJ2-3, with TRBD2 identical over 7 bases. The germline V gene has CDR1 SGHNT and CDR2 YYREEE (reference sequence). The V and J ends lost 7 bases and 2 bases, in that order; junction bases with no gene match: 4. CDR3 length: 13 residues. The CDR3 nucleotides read TGTGCCAGCGGGCGGGAGAACACAGATACGCAGTATTTT. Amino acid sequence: CASGRENTDTQYF.

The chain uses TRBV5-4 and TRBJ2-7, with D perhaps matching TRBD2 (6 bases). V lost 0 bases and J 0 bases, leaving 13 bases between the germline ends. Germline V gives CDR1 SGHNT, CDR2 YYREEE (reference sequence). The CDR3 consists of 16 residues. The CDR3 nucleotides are TGTGCCAGCAGCTTGGGCGGGAATCCTCTCTCCTACGAGCAGTACTTC. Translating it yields CASSLGGNPLSYEQYF.

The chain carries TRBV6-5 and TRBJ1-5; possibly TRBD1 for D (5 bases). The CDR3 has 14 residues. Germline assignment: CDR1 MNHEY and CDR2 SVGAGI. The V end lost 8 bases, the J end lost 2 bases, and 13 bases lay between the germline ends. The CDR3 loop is CASSNGGGNQPQHF. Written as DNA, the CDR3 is TGTGCCAGCTCCAACGGGGGGGGCAATCAGCCCCAGCATTTT.

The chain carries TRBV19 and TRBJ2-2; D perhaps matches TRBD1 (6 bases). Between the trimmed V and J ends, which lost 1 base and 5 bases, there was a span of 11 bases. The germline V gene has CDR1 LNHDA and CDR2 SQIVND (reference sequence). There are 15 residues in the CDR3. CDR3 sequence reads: CASSIVPGETGELFF. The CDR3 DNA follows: TGTGCCAGTAGTATAGTCCCAGGGGAAACCGGGGAGCTGTTTTTT.

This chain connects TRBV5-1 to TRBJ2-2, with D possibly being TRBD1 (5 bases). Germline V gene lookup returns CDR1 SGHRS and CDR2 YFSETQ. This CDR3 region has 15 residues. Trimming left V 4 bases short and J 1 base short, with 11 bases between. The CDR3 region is CASSPRGQNTGELFF. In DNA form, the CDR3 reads TGCGCCAGCAGCCCCCGTGGACAGAACACCGGGGAGCTGTTTTTT.